The entry below describes one T cell receptor (beta chain). Antigen: not known. This sample was included in a study of blood T cells in healthy people across ages. The study, taken as a whole, reports: It was held that the diversity estimates obtained from one million T cells were underestimates. Lack of knowledge of donor CMV status possibly confounded expanded clonotype changes.

A second PCR of roughly 7 to 11 cycles used a sample-barcoded 5' primer and a J-beta primer mix. Researchers report that a template-switch adaptor with 12 random nucleotides tagged each cDNA molecule. TCRdb re-called the 5' RACE reads through MiXCR, storing one row per CDR3 protein. The sample records about 780,000 distinct CDR3 sequences, around 50% being singletons. In terms of origin and age, donors were healthy Caucasian individuals from Russia aged roughly 6 to 95. This CDR3 region has 19 residues. The junction had 18 bases not matched to a gene; V was cut back by 6 bases and J by 7 bases. Germline V CDR1 and CDR2: SGHTA, FQGNSA.

The sample was blood. J is TRBJ2-7 and V is TRBV7-2, with 16 bases identical to TRBD2. The source is an elderly man in good health. The CDR3 sequence: CASSSLPGLAGGIYNEQYF. The CDR3 nucleotides are TGTGCCAGCAGTTCACTCCCGGGACTAGCGGGAGGGATATACAATGAGCAGTACTTC.